This TCR beta chain emerged from a study of technical replicates of blood from a handful of donors. The CDR3 is 16 amino acids. Data came from immunoSEQ multiplex PCR; TCRdb stores just in-frame clones and leaves some out. Among roughly 85,000 clones listed, 90% to 95% were seen once. This sequence originates from a human donor in good health. The sequenced material came from T cells isolated from PBMCs. The genes are TRBV21-1 and TRBJ2-1; the table's D call of TRBD2 was not tested on the DNA. TRBV21-1 is designated a pseudogene. The CDR3 reads CASSRRELQAYNEQFF. The DNA for the CDR3 is TGTGCCAGCAGCCGTCGGGAGCTTCAGGCCTACAATGAGCAGTTCTTC.